This T cell receptor beta chain was found in a study of glioma-infiltrating T cells. As for the study in general: Glioblastomas were WHO grade IV, sampled at first diagnosis; low-grade were grade II. Presurgical dexamethasone in glioma patients lasted six or fewer days.

The CDR3 covers 18 residues. Germline V gene sequence: CDR1 MNHNS, CDR2 SASEGT. The V and J ends lost 6 bases and 3 bases, in that order; junction bases with no gene match: 17. TCR alpha and beta CDR3 regions were amplified from RNA using iRepertoire nested multiplex PCR. One entry per CDR3 protein results from TCRdb running MiXCR on the multiplex PCR reads. Here the sample spans around 390,000 distinct CDR3 sequences, 41% being singletons. As to this clonotype: Its antigen is not known. A much larger clone sits a single nucleotide away, making a read error possible.

Findings of the study overall: Gliomas, especially low-grade, showed above-expected tissue-blood divergence; non-neoplastic patients showed below. A blood CDR3 motif signature was depleted in highly divergent patients.

The receptor was derived from a human donor with low-grade glioma or glioblastoma, undergoing nonglioma brain surgery, or in good health (not recorded which). The sequenced sample consisted of glioma tissue, nonneoplastic brain tissue, or PBMCs (not recorded which). The chain has TRBV6-1 and TRBJ2-7; 10 bases line up with TRBD2. CDR3 bases: TGTGCCAGCAGCCAACTGGAGGTTTGGACTAGCGGAGGCTACGAGCAGTACTTC. Residues: CASSQLEVWTSGGYEQYF.